The 10 T cell receptor beta chains below all came from one sample that was sequenced in a study of blood T cell repertoires in COVID-19. This table comes from immunoSEQ multiplex PCR, and its TCRdb copy is limited to in-frame clones, with some not included. Of roughly 65,000 clones detected, about 93% appear once; the ten largest clones hold approximately 2.9%. Sequencing was performed on peripheral blood. The receptors originated from a man between 65 and 85 years old with active COVID-19.

The count of this clone is one. The V call is TRBV9, the J call TRBJ2-7, with 11 nucleotides matching TRBD2. Germline CDR1 SGDLS, CDR2 YYNGEE. The V gene end was trimmed by 5 bases and the J gene end by 1 base; junction bases not matched to a gene: 5. This CDR3 spans 15 amino acids. The CDR3 reads CASRRSGGESYEQYF. CDR3 DNA: TGTGCCAGCAGGCGTAGCGGGGGGGAATCCTACGAGCAGTACTTC.

V gene TRBV6-5 combines with J gene TRBJ2-2, with 14 nucleotides matching TRBD2. Germline V gene sequence: CDR1 MNHEY, CDR2 SVGAGI. The CDR3 length is 14 residues. V shed 8 bases, J shed 8 bases, and the junction held 4 bases outside the gene matches. CDR3 bases: TGTGCCAGCTACGGACTAGCGGGGGGAGGGGAGCTGTTTTTT. This translates into CASYGLAGGGELFF.

The V call is TRBV19, the J call TRBJ2-3; TRBD2 agrees at 13 bases. V was pared by 5 bases and J by 4 bases, with 6 bases of the junction left unmatched. CDR3 length: 16 residues. In germline, CDR1 is LNHDA, CDR2 SQIVND (reference sequence). The CDR3 spells CASSPRLAGGPDTQYF. CDR3 nucleotides: TGTGCCAGTAGTCCCCGACTAGCGGGGGGACCAGATACGCAGTATTTT. Full variable domain (missing parts from reference TRBV19 and TRBJ2-3): DGGITQSPKYLFRKEGQNVTLSCEQNLNHDAMYWYRQDPGQGLRLIYYSQIVNDFQKGDIAEGYSVSREKKESFPLTVTSAQKNPTAFYLCASSPRLAGGPDTQYFGPGTRLTVL.

This chain joins TRBV5-1 and TRBJ2-7; TRBD1 matches 10 bases. CDR1 is SGHRS, CDR2 YFSETQ, per germline. This CDR3 region has 19 residues. The trim removed 5 bases at V and 3 bases at J, leaving 20 bases unmatched. CDR3 bases: TGCGCCAGCAGTACGGGACAGGGGCTTCTGCGTGGCGTTCTCTACGAGCAGTACTTC. As protein: CASSTGQGLLRGVLYEQYF.

CDR3 protein: CASSPRGRSYEQYF. The CDR3 DNA follows: TGTGCCAGCTCACCAAGAGGCAGATCCTACGAGCAGTACTTC. The chain combines TRBV18 with TRBJ2-7; D uncertain. Trimming left V 2 bases short and J 1 base short, with 9 bases between. Germline V gene lookup returns CDR1 KGHSH and CDR2 LQKENI. The CDR3 has 14 amino acids.

This clone was seen a handful of times. As DNA, the CDR3 is TGCAGCCCTAGCTTCACAGATACGCAGTATTTT. Translated, it gives CSPSFTDTQYF. This sequence joins TRBV20-1 and TRBJ2-3, with D possibly matching TRBD2 (5 bases). This CDR3 contains 11 residues. Germline values: CDR1 DFQATT, CDR2 SNEGSKA (reference sequence).

CDR3 DNA sequence: TGTGCCAGCAGGATCCTTCGGGGCTCCTACGAGCAGTACTTC. This translates into CASRILRGSYEQYF. The chain uses TRBV28 and TRBJ2-7; tentative D call: TRBD2 (5 bases). Trimming shortened V by 6 bases and J by 0 bases, and 12 bases separated the two germline ends. Per the germline V gene, CDR1 is MDHEN and CDR2 is SYDVKM. The CDR3 totals 14 residues.

This chain links TRBV18 with TRBJ2-1, with a possible D match to TRBD2 (7 bases). V was cut by 0 bases and J by 8 bases, with 11 bases left in between. This CDR3 is 14 amino acids long. Germline assignment: CDR1 KGHSH and CDR2 LQKENI. The CDR3 sequence: CASSPPGGLDEQFF. CDR3 bases: TGTGCCAGCTCACCACCCGGGGGGCTGGATGAGCAGTTCTTC.

The CDR3 DNA reads as TGTGCCAGCAGTCTCGGGACAGGAAAACTGTTTTTT. It encodes CASSLGTGKLFF. The genes are TRBV12-3 or TRBV12-4 and TRBJ1-4; TRBD1 aligns across 8 bases. The CDR3 is made up of 12 amino acids. V lost 5 bases, J lost 10 bases, and 3 bases stayed unmatched.

This clone occurred once. This chain links TRBV7-2 with TRBJ2-7, with 7 bases matching TRBD1. The V and J ends lost 8 bases and 1 base, in that order; junction bases with no gene match: 8. The CDR3 has 14 residues. Germline assignment: CDR1 SGHTA and CDR2 FQGNSA. The chain's CDR3 is CASRRDSPSYEQYF. The CDR3 DNA is TGTGCCAGCCGTCGGGACAGCCCGTCCTACGAGCAGTACTTC.